This entry lists 21 T cell receptor beta chains sequenced from one sample in a study of shared clonotypes between healthy human individuals. Naive CD8 populations comprised CD45RO-negative cells positively selected for CCR7, excluding terminally differentiated effector memory CD45RA+ cells. TCRdb keeps only in-frame clones here, not all; method: immunoSEQ multiplex PCR. The table has hundreds of thousands of clones, about 90% seen once. Sequencing used naive CD8+ T cells sorted from blood. The receptors were sampled from a man aged 25 to 40 in good health.

V and J are TRBV11-2 and TRBJ2-7, with 11 bases lining up with TRBD2. Trimming removed 6 bases from V and 0 bases from J; junction bases left unmatched: 10. This CDR3 contains 17 residues. The germline gives CDR1 SGHAT, CDR2 FQNNGV. The CDR3 here is CASRPTLAGASSYEQYF. CDR3 DNA sequence: TGTGCCAGCAGGCCGACACTAGCGGGAGCCTCCTCCTACGAGCAGTACTTC.

Details on this clone: The sample contains more than one DNA sequence encoding this CDR3. The CDR3 DNA reads as TGTGCCAGCAGTTTAGGACAAGGCTACAATGAGCAGTTCTTC. This translates into CASSLGQGYNEQFF. The rearrangement joins TRBV27 to TRBJ2-1; D might be TRBD1 (5 bases). Germline lookup yields CDR1 MNHEY and CDR2 SMNVEV (reference sequence). The CDR3 spans 14 residues. Trimming cost V 2 bases and J 3 bases, with 8 bases left between them.

V usage is TRBV6-1 and J usage is TRBJ1-2; D gene unclear. Germline V gene data show CDR1 as MNHNS and CDR2 as SASEGT. Trimming took off 8 bases at V and 10 bases at J, with 11 bases between the two ends. This CDR3 has 10 residues. This CDR3 is CASRLAHYTF. CDR3 sequence (DNA): TGTGCCAGCCGGTTGGCACACTACACCTTC.

The chain has TRBV7-8 and TRBJ1-4; maybe TRBD1 (6 bases). CDR1 SGHVS and CDR2 FQNEAQ come from the germline V gene. Trimming left V 5 bases short and J 6 bases short, with 16 bases between. The CDR3 is 15 residues long. CDR3 nucleotides: TGTGCCAGCAGCACAAGGACAGTGCCGGATGAAAAACTGTTTTTT. This gives the protein CASSTRTVPDEKLFF.

The rearrangement joins TRBV5-8 to TRBJ2-7; 8 bases map to TRBD1. Germline CDR1 SGHTS, CDR2 YDEGEE. The trim removed 0 bases at V and 6 bases at J, leaving 5 bases unmatched. The CDR3 has 14 residues. The CDR3 coding sequence is TGTGCCAGCAGCTTGGGACAGGGGATTGGCGAGCAGTACTTC. Its translation is CASSLGQGIGEQYF.

This clone was seen only once. V usage is TRBV4-3 and J usage is TRBJ2-7; either TRBD1 or TRBD2 may fit D (6 bases each). Germline V gene sequence: CDR1 LGHNA, CDR2 YSLEER. The germline V and J ends were trimmed by 1 base and 3 bases, with 10 bases remaining between them. The CDR3 has 14 amino acids. This CDR3 reads CASSQVRGVYEQYF. DNA of the CDR3: TGCGCCAGCAGCCAAGTAAGGGGGGTCTACGAGCAGTACTTC.

The V and J genes are TRBV14 and TRBJ2-7; TRBD2 is a possible D gene (6 bases). This CDR3 is 13 amino acids long. V was shortened by 4 bases and J by 2 bases, with 9 bases between the two germline ends. Germline V gives CDR1 SGHDN, CDR2 FVKESK. The CDR3 DNA reads TGTGCCAGCAGCCTGGGACTTACCTACGAGCAGTACTTC. Amino acids: CASSLGLTYEQYF.

The V and J genes are TRBV28 and TRBJ1-5, with a tentative D call TRBD1 (5 bases). The ends were cut back, 6 bases at V and 1 base at J, with 10 bases in the middle. This CDR3 region has 14 residues. Germline V gene sequence: CDR1 MDHEN, CDR2 SYDVKM. Here the CDR3 reads CASSLAGSNQPQHF. DNA for the CDR3: TGTGCCAGCAGCCTGGCAGGGAGCAATCAGCCCCAGCATTTT. Full variable domain (remainder filled in from reference TRBV28 and TRBJ1-5): DVKVTQSSRYLVKRTGEKVFLECVQDMDHENMFWYRQDPGLGLRLIYFSYDVKMKEKGDIPEGYSVSREKKERFSLILESASTNQTSMYLCASSLAGSNQPQHFGDGTRLSIL.

The chain uses TRBV5-1 and TRBJ2-7; 8 bases are a match to TRBD2. Trimming cost V 2 bases and J 5 bases; bases outside gene matches: 6. The CDR3 extends over 14 amino acids. Germline CDR1 SGHRS, CDR2 YFSETQ. CDR3 region: CASSLGTSGHEQYF. In DNA, the CDR3 is TGCGCCAGCAGCTTAGGGACTAGTGGTCACGAGCAGTACTTC.

The chain recombines TRBV9 with TRBJ2-1; D gene ambiguous. The CDR3 extends over 14 amino acids. Trimming left V 0 bases short and J 4 bases short, with 8 bases between. Germline CDR1 SGDLS, CDR2 YYNGEE. Written as DNA, the CDR3 is TGTGCCAGCAGCGTAGGTGACCAATACAATGAGCAGTTCTTC. Residues: CASSVGDQYNEQFF. Together with reference TRBV9 and TRBJ2-1, the CDR3 gives the full variable domain: DSGVTQTPKHLITATGQRVTLRCSPRSGDLSVYWYQQSLDQGLQFLIQYYNGEERAKGNILERFSAQQFPDLHSELNLSSLELGDSALYFCASSVGDQYNEQFFGPGTRLTVL.

Written as DNA, the CDR3 is TGTGCCAGCAGCCCAACTAGCGGGATCTACAATGAGCAGTTCTTC. It encodes CASSPTSGIYNEQFF. This chain uses TRBV28 with TRBJ2-1; 10 bases are shared with TRBD2. Trimming removed 6 bases from V and 3 bases from J; junction bases left unmatched: 5. This CDR3 region has 15 residues. The V gene's germline CDR1 is MDHEN and CDR2 SYDVKM.

The chain uses TRBV15 and TRBJ2-5, with D perhaps being TRBD1 or TRBD2 (6 bases each). This CDR3 region has 16 residues. CDR1 and CDR2 from the germline V gene are LNHNV and YYDKDF (reference sequence). With 5 bases removed from V and 0 bases from J, the gap between germline ends came to 16 bases. The CDR3 DNA is TGTGCCACCAGCCCCCGGGGGACACAGTACCAAGAGACCCAGTACTTC. Protein product: CATSPRGTQYQETQYF.

This chain connects TRBV6-1 to TRBJ2-7; D is possibly TRBD2 (6 bases). Between the trimmed V and J ends, which lost 5 bases and 4 bases, there was a span of 12 bases. The CDR3 totals 13 residues. Per the germline V gene, CDR1 is MNHNS and CDR2 is SASEGT. CDR3 bases: TGTGCCAGCAGTTCAATAGCGGTTTACGAGCAGTACTTC. This gives the protein CASSSIAVYEQYF.

This chain links TRBV13 with TRBJ1-3; D gene ambiguous. Germline loops: CDR1 PRHDT, CDR2 FYEKMQ (reference sequence). V dropped 3 bases and J dropped 0 bases, with 12 bases sitting between them. This CDR3 is 16 amino acids long. The DNA of the CDR3 is TGTGCCAGCAGCTTGGTGACGGACGGCTCTGGAAACACCATATATTTT. It is translated as CASSLVTDGSGNTIYF.

The genes are TRBV29-1 and TRBJ2-5, with 8 bases aligning to TRBD1. CDR1 is SQVTM, CDR2 ANQGSEA, per germline. This CDR3 is 13 amino acids long. V was pared by 7 bases and J by 5 bases, with 9 bases of the junction left unmatched. CDR3: CSAYDRGYETQYF. The CDR3 bases are TGCAGCGCATATGACAGGGGCTACGAGACCCAGTACTTC.

The gene calls are TRBV9 and TRBJ2-1, with a weak D call TRBD2 (6 bases). This CDR3 has 17 amino acids. The germline gives CDR1 SGDLS, CDR2 YYNGEE. V lost 4 bases to trimming and J lost 2 bases, with 19 bases between them. The DNA of the CDR3 is TGTGCCAGCAGCATATCGGAGGGGAACTCACCCTACAATGAGCAGTTCTTC. This translates into CASSISEGNSPYNEQFF.

Details on this clone: The same CDR3 also results from other DNA sequences found in this sample. V usage is TRBV7-9 and J usage is TRBJ2-5; 9 positions match TRBD2. Germline V gene sequence: CDR1 SEHNR, CDR2 FQNEAQ (reference sequence). The CDR3 spans 15 residues. After removal of 0 bases from V and 2 bases from J, the junction contained 1 base not matched to a gene. This CDR3 is CASSLATSGQETQYF. The DNA for the CDR3 is TGTGCCAGCAGCTTAGCAACTAGCGGGCAAGAGACCCAGTACTTC.

CDR3 nucleotide sequence: TGTGCCAGCAGCTTAAAGGGACAGGGGGACTACGAGCAGTACTTC. It encodes CASSLKGQGDYEQYF. The gene calls are TRBV7-9 and TRBJ2-7, with 11 bases lining up with TRBD1. CDR1 is SEHNR and CDR2 is FQNEAQ in the germline V gene (reference sequence). CDR3 length equals 15 residues. Losses at the gene ends were 2 bases for V and 3 bases for J; bases not matched to a gene: 3.

The chain recombines TRBV18 with TRBJ2-2; 8 positions agree with TRBD2. V shed 0 bases, J shed 5 bases, and the junction held 17 bases outside the gene matches. The CDR3 length is 20 residues. The germline CDR1 and CDR2 sequences are KGHSH and LQKENI. The CDR3 DNA follows: TGTGCCAGCTCACCACCGGTATCAGAGAGCCGGGAGGGCCGGACCGGGGAGCTGTTTTTT. This sequence encodes CASSPPVSESREGRTGELFF.

This clone was detected once. The rearrangement joins TRBV28 to TRBJ1-5; a weak D match, TRBD1 (6 bases). In germline, CDR1 is MDHEN, CDR2 SYDVKM. V lost 6 bases and J lost 5, with 20 bases in between. The CDR3 sequence is 16 residues long. The CDR3 here is CASSPSGGGLYQPQHF. The DNA for the CDR3 is TGTGCCAGCAGCCCATCCGGGGGGGGGCTTTATCAGCCCCAGCATTTT.

V gene TRBV6-4 combines with J gene TRBJ2-2; weak D call: TRBD1 (5 bases). CDR3 length equals 16 residues. From germline, CDR1 is MRHNA and CDR2 SNTAGT. With 0 bases removed from V and 2 bases from J, the gap between germline ends came to 10 bases. CDR3 loop: CASSDSTQGNTGELFF. CDR3 sequence (DNA): TGTGCCAGCAGTGACTCGACGCAGGGTAACACCGGGGAGCTGTTTTTT.